This T cell receptor beta chain derives from a study of CXCR3-negative and CXCR3-positive naive CD8 T cells. The authors made the TRB cDNA libraries by 5' RACE using UMI labels. TCRdb reprocessed the 5' RACE reads and reports one entry per CDR3 protein, with no DNA. This sample's table has about 98,000 distinct CDR3 sequences. Naive cells were sorted as CD45RO-, CCR7+, CD27+ and CD95-. Remarks on this clonotype: The antigen remains undetermined.

General study points: When CXCR3-positive naive cells were set against CXCR3-negative naive cells, the former had more hydrophobic TRB CDR3s. Similar levels of surface CD5 were seen between naive subsets; TCR strength was inferred from TRB CDR3 properties. Diversity proved comparably high across both naive subsets and much lower in memory CD8+ cells.

The CDR3 loop spans 13 amino acids. CDR1 is MGHDK and CDR2 is SYGVNS in the germline V gene. This clonotype was sampled from a human donor in good health. Some clones in this sample may be carry-over from other donors' samples. The sequencing sample was made of naive CXCR3+ CD8+ T cells from blood. As to subset: CD45RO-CCR7+CD27+CD95- naive CD8+ T cells expressing CXCR3 (TNR3+). This chain links TRBV25-1 with TRBJ2-2. Here the CDR3 reads CASLNSNTGELFF.